Listed below are T cell receptor beta chains from one sample, sequenced in a study of T cell responses to AZD1222 COVID-19 vaccine. TCRdb's copy holds only in-frame clones and misses some; the assay was immunoSEQ multiplex PCR. The sample lists around 99,000 clones; about 87% were seen once. Specimen: peripheral blood, collected 28 days after the second AZD1222 dose. These receptors were obtained from an adult who received the AZD1222 COVID-19 vaccine. Both conserved end residues are trimmed from each CDR3.

cdr3_aa	v_call	j_call
ASSPQVGLNEKLF	TRBV5-1	TRBJ1-4
ASSARGGNTEAF	TRBV19	TRBJ1-1
ASSPPLAGGWNEQF	TRBV18	TRBJ2-1
AIRGQGLTEAF	TRBV10-3	TRBJ1-1
ASGLVPERGEQF	TRBV12-5	TRBJ2-1
ASSTRRTDTQY	TRBV27	TRBJ2-3
ASQQGAGDTQY	TRBV19	TRBJ2-3
ASSLGQGRTTIY	TRBV3-1/TRBV3-2	TRBJ1-3
ASSQDSGILNYGYT	TRBV3-1/TRBV3-2	TRBJ1-2
ASSLDSGFQPQH	TRBV7-2	TRBJ1-5
ASSPLAGEGEQF	TRBV18	TRBJ2-1
ASSPTGRGYNEQF	TRBV19	TRBJ2-1
ASSLAFGLAMNTEAF	TRBV5-1	TRBJ1-1
ASSLQGGCYQPQH	TRBV12-1	TRBJ1-5
ASSSQGGVLT	TRBV27	TRBJ2-6
ASSEQGGFWYEQY	TRBV6-1	TRBJ2-7
ASSTGLAGGETQY	TRBV5-8	TRBJ2-5
ASSFQGGHSPLH	TRBV5-4	TRBJ1-6
ASSLSRLRGTDTQY	TRBV6-6	TRBJ2-3
AWSENRVNTEAF	TRBV30	TRBJ1-1
ASSQTTGDGGYT	TRBV4-2	TRBJ1-2
ASSSATGGDEQY	TRBV5-1	TRBJ2-7